The rows below give T cell receptor beta chains drawn from one sample of a study. One entry per CDR3 protein, called by TCRdb with MiXCR from the RT-PCR reads. The sample has almost 700,000 distinct CDR3 sequences, 11% to 15% seen once. The specimen sequenced was memory CD4+ T cells from blood. All receptors derive from a female donor in good health, serving as a healthy control. CDR3s include the opening cysteine and the closing phenylalanine or tryptophan. D genes are given only for firm matches. A clone size is listed for some rows: how often the clone was seen (once, few, many), or a class if it is expanded.

DNA: TGTGCCAGCACCCCAGGATTTTATGGCTACACCTTC; CDR3: CASTPGFYGYTF; size: many; J: TRBJ1-2; D: NA; V: TRBV6-5
DNA: TGTGCCAGCACTGAGCAGGTGAACACTGAAGCTTTCTTT; CDR3: CASTEQVNTEAFF; size: NA; J: TRBJ1-1; D: NA; V: TRBV12-3/TRBV12-4
DNA: TGCGCCAGCAGCCCATTCGGCCAGTACACCGGGGAGCTGTTTTTT; CDR3: CASSPFGQYTGELFF; size: many; J: TRBJ2-2; D: NA; V: TRBV5-1
DNA: TGCGCCAGCAGCTTGGCCACGACAAGGAACACTGAAGCTTTCTTT; CDR3: CASSLATTRNTEAFF; size: NA; J: TRBJ1-1; D: NA; V: TRBV5-1
DNA: TGTGCCAGCAGGAGACAGGTCCAGGGCCAAGAGACCCAGTACTTC; CDR3: CASRRQVQGQETQYF; size: NA; J: TRBJ2-5; D: NA; V: TRBV7-8
DNA: TGTGCCAGCAGCTTAAGACTAGCGGGGGGGCTGGACACAGATACGCAGTATTTT; CDR3: CASSLRLAGGLDTDTQYF; size: few; J: TRBJ2-3; D: TRBD2; V: TRBV11-2
DNA: TGTGCCAGCAGTTCCCCGGGACAGGGGGCCATGGCCCTCCACTTT; CDR3: CASSSPGQGAMALHF; size: many; J: TRBJ1-6; D: TRBD1; V: TRBV6-6
DNA: TGTGCCAGCAGCTTATACAGGGCGGAGACCCAGTACTTC; CDR3: CASSLYRAETQYF; size: many; J: TRBJ2-5; D: NA; V: TRBV7-2
DNA: TGCAGTGCTAGAGTTTCTGGGAGCTACAATGAGCAGTTCTTC; CDR3: CSARVSGSYNEQFF; size: NA; J: TRBJ2-1; D: NA; V: TRBV20-1
DNA: TGCGCCAGCAGCCCTCAGACAGGCGGGGGAACTGAAGCTTTCTTT; CDR3: CASSPQTGGGTEAFF; size: NA; J: TRBJ1-1; D: NA; V: TRBV5-1
DNA: TGTGCCAGCAGCTACCGGACGTTAAGACTAGCGGGGCGCTCTTTTGCCGGGGAGCTGTTTTTT; CDR3: CASSYRTLRLAGRSFAGELFF; size: NA; J: TRBJ2-2; D: TRBD2; V: TRBV7-9
DNA: NA; CDR3: CASSSSGQGSYEQYF; size: NA; J: TRBJ2-7; D: NA; V: TRBV12-3/TRBV12-4
DNA: TGTGCCAGCAGCTTATGGGGCGGGAGTTCAGAAAACATTCAGTACTTC; CDR3: CASSLWGGSSENIQYF; size: NA; J: TRBJ2-4; D: TRBD2; V: TRBV7-2
DNA: TGTGCCAGCAGGATAGCGGGGGTATGGGATACGCAGTATTTT; CDR3: CASRIAGVWDTQYF; size: NA; J: TRBJ2-3; D: TRBD2; V: TRBV6-5
DNA: TGTGCCAGCAGCTTTGCGGCGGATAAAGCTTTCTTT; CDR3: CASSFAADKAFF; size: few; J: TRBJ1-1; D: NA; V: TRBV5-5
DNA: TGTGCCAGCATCTTGACAGGGGTGGAGACCCAGTACTTC; CDR3: CASILTGVETQYF; size: few; J: TRBJ2-5; D: TRBD1; V: TRBV6-1
DNA: TGTGCCAGCAGCCCGGACAGGTTTCGTAATTCACCCCTCCACTTT; CDR3: CASSPDRFRNSPLHF; size: few; J: TRBJ1-6; D: TRBD1; V: TRBV7-2
DNA: TGTGCCAGCAGCACTGGACGGACAGATTCACCCCTCCACTTT; CDR3: CASSTGRTDSPLHF; size: few; J: TRBJ1-6; D: NA; V: TRBV7-2
DNA: TGCGCCAGCAGCCAGAAGGGCGGCCGAACCGAAGCTTTCTTT; CDR3: CASSQKGGRTEAFF; size: many; J: TRBJ1-1; D: NA; V: TRBV4-3
DNA: TGTGCCAGCAGCGTACTAGCGGGGTCGAACACCGGGGAGCTGTTTTTT; CDR3: CASSVLAGSNTGELFF; size: many; J: TRBJ2-2; D: TRBD2; V: TRBV6-4
DNA: TGTGCCAGCAGTCAGCAGCAAATTATGAACACTGAAGCTTTCTTT; CDR3: CASSQQQIMNTEAFF; size: NA; J: TRBJ1-1; D: NA; V: TRBV12-3/TRBV12-4
DNA: TGTGCCAGCAGTAGGGACTTTCCACCCCTCCACTTT; CDR3: CASSRDFPPLHF; size: few; J: TRBJ1-6; D: NA; V: TRBV12-3/TRBV12-4
DNA: TGTGCCAGCAGTCGGGCTCAGGGCTTTGAAGCTTTCTTT; CDR3: CASSRAQGFEAFF; size: few; J: TRBJ1-1; D: NA; V: TRBV27
DNA: TGTGCCAGCAGGGCCCCTAGCGGGGGGACCTACGAGCAGTACTTC; CDR3: CASRAPSGGTYEQYF; size: NA; J: TRBJ2-7; D: TRBD2; V: TRBV27
DNA: TGTGCCAGCAGCCAAGATCCGGGGGGTGATGAAAAACTGTTTTTT; CDR3: CASSQDPGGDEKLFF; size: NA; J: TRBJ1-4; D: NA; V: TRBV4-2
DNA: TGTGCCAGTCTTCTACGGGCAGGTCAGGGTGAAGCTTTCTTT; CDR3: CASLLRAGQGEAFF; size: many; J: TRBJ1-1; D: NA; V: TRBV6-5
DNA: TGCAGTGCTAGAGGGACTAGCGGGAGGTTGGACTACGAGCAGTACTTC; CDR3: CSARGTSGRLDYEQYF; size: NA; J: TRBJ2-7; D: TRBD2; V: TRBV20-1
DNA: TGTGCCTGGAGGGGACTAGCGGACGGGGAGCTGTTTTTT; CDR3: CAWRGLADGELFF; size: NA; J: TRBJ2-2; D: TRBD2; V: TRBV30
DNA: TGCAGTGCTAGCCCGGGACTAGCGGGAGGAGAGGGCAAAAACATTCAGTACTTC; CDR3: CSASPGLAGGEGKNIQYF; size: few; J: TRBJ2-4; D: TRBD2; V: TRBV20-1
DNA: TGCAGCGTTTTTGTGAACACCGGGGAGCTGTTTTTT; CDR3: CSVFVNTGELFF; size: many; J: TRBJ2-2; D: NA; V: TRBV29-1
DNA: TGTGCCACCAGTGATTTTAGAAGGCCAGGGACCCAGTACTTC; CDR3: CATSDFRRPGTQYF; size: NA; J: TRBJ2-5; D: NA; V: TRBV24-1
DNA: TGTGCCAGCTCACCACCGAGGGCAGGTCTGACCGACGAGCAGTACTTC; CDR3: CASSPPRAGLTDEQYF; size: few; J: TRBJ2-7; D: NA; V: TRBV18
DNA: TGTGCCAGCAGCTCCATACAGGCAACTAATGAAAAACTGTTTTTT; CDR3: CASSSIQATNEKLFF; size: NA; J: TRBJ1-4; D: NA; V: TRBV11-2
DNA: TGCGCCAGCAGTGTAGCGGGGGCCGCTTACAATGAGCAGTTCTTC; CDR3: CASSVAGAAYNEQFF; size: few; J: TRBJ2-1; D: TRBD2; V: TRBV5-1
DNA: TGTGCCAGCAGTGTCGGGGGGACGATCAATGAGCAGTTCTTC; CDR3: CASSVGGTINEQFF; size: NA; J: TRBJ2-1; D: TRBD2; V: TRBV12-3/TRBV12-4
DNA: TGTGCCACCAGTGATTCCTCCCCGACAGGGTTGTATGGCTACACCTTC; CDR3: CATSDSSPTGLYGYTF; size: NA; J: TRBJ1-2; D: TRBD1; V: TRBV24-1
DNA: TGTGCCTGCCGAGGACTTCGACAGGCGGGATCGGGCTACACCTTC; CDR3: CACRGLRQAGSGYTF; size: few; J: TRBJ1-2; D: NA; V: TRBV28
DNA: TGTGCCAGCAGTTACAACGGCAACTCCTACGAGCAGTACTTC; CDR3: CASSYNGNSYEQYF; size: many; J: TRBJ2-7; D: NA; V: TRBV6-5
DNA: TGCAGTGCTAGCGACAGGGGAGAGACCCAGCATTTT; CDR3: CSASDRGETQHF; size: NA; J: TRBJ1-5; D: TRBD1; V: TRBV20-1
DNA: TGTGCCAGCAGTTTACACAGGGTGAACACTGAAGCTTTCTTT; CDR3: CASSLHRVNTEAFF; size: NA; J: TRBJ1-1; D: NA; V: TRBV27
DNA: TGCAGTGCTACAGGGGGCAAGGTGTGGAGCAATCAGCCCCAGCATTTT; CDR3: CSATGGKVWSNQPQHF; size: NA; J: TRBJ1-5; D: TRBD1; V: TRBV20-1
DNA: TGCAGTGCTAGTCCCGCTAGCGGGAGGACCGACGAGCAGTACTTC; CDR3: CSASPASGRTDEQYF; size: many; J: TRBJ2-7; D: TRBD2; V: TRBV20-1
DNA: TGCAGTGCTAGAACAGGGGAACGGTATCAGCCCCAGCATTTT; CDR3: CSARTGERYQPQHF; size: many; J: TRBJ1-5; D: TRBD1; V: TRBV20-1
DNA: TGTGCCAGCAGTGAAGATCTAAGCACAGATACGCAGTATTTT; CDR3: CASSEDLSTDTQYF; size: few; J: TRBJ2-3; D: NA; V: TRBV2
DNA: TGTGCCAGCAGTTTCATATCTTTTGGGGGCATAGCTTTCTTT; CDR3: CASSFISFGGIAFF; size: few; J: TRBJ1-1; D: NA; V: TRBV12-3/TRBV12-4
DNA: TGTGCCAGTAGTATACAGCCGAGCTCCTACAATGAGCAGTTCTTC; CDR3: CASSIQPSSYNEQFF; size: NA; J: TRBJ2-1; D: NA; V: TRBV19
DNA: TGCAGTGCTATTCGCCGGGGGGGGCCGGGGGAGCAGTACTTC; CDR3: CSAIRRGGPGEQYF; size: NA; J: TRBJ2-7; D: TRBD2; V: TRBV20-1
DNA: TGCAGTGCTGGACAGGGAGTGGTACGGACCCTCCACTTT; CDR3: CSAGQGVVRTLHF; size: NA; J: TRBJ1-6; D: TRBD1; V: TRBV20-1
DNA: TGTGCCAGCAGCCGTTCTTTGGCGGGAGAGACCCAGTACTTC; CDR3: CASSRSLAGETQYF; size: NA; J: TRBJ2-5; D: NA; V: TRBV12-3/TRBV12-4
DNA: TGTGCCAGCAGTTTATTTAGCGGGAGAGACAACGAGCAGTACTTC; CDR3: CASSLFSGRDNEQYF; size: NA; J: TRBJ2-7; D: TRBD2; V: TRBV27
DNA: TGCAGTGCTAGAGGGGCTCGGCGGGAGGGCCCCACCGGGGAGCTGTTTTTT; CDR3: CSARGARREGPTGELFF; size: many; J: TRBJ2-2; D: TRBD2; V: TRBV20-1
DNA: TGCGCCAGCAGCCTTTTCGGGGATGATAATTCACCCCTCCACTTT; CDR3: CASSLFGDDNSPLHF; size: NA; J: TRBJ1-6; D: NA; V: TRBV5-1
DNA: TGCACCATCTCCGAGGTAGCGGGGGGGCGAACGCCCGCCTACTCCTACAATGAGCAGTTCTTC; CDR3: CTISEVAGGRTPAYSYNEQFF; size: NA; J: TRBJ2-1; D: TRBD2; V: TRBV20-1
DNA: TGCAGTGCAACTCTAGCGGGAAGAGAAGATACGCAGTATTTT; CDR3: CSATLAGREDTQYF; size: NA; J: TRBJ2-3; D: TRBD2; V: TRBV20-1